This T cell receptor beta chain was retrieved from a study of technical replicates of blood from a handful of donors (dated by TCRdb to between 2016 and 2019). The junction shows trimming of 0 bases on V and 14 bases on J, and the gene matches do not reach 5 bases of it. Inclusive of the bounding cysteine and phenylalanine, the CDR3 is 12 residues long. The kept DNA is CDR3 alone, 36 bases in frame from the first base. The germline V gene sets CDR1 to SGHDT and CDR2 to YYEEEE. Library preparation used the immunoSEQ multiplex PCR assay. The table comes from immuneACCESS by way of TCRdb, which keeps in-frame sequences with V and J called. Part of the clones is missing from these tables; in studies checked, under half for an unresolved V gene and the rest for unknown reasons. For this sample there are approximately 44,000 clones; around 96% appear just once. The ten largest clonotypes hold roughly 0.35% of the sample.

A word on this clone: The antigen it recognizes is unknown. Within one base of it there is no much larger clone, and no base qualities were kept.

The clonotype comes from a human donor in good health. Recombination connected TRBV5-6 to TRBJ2-5; 9 central bases correspond to TRBD2. Sample: T cells isolated from PBMCs. The CDR3 sequence is CASSLGSSGEYF. DNA sequence: TGTGCCAGCAGCTTGGGATCTAGCGGGGAATACTTC.